This T cell receptor (beta chain) was profiled in a study of blood T cells in healthy people across ages. At the level of the study: Using template switching, researchers captured about one barcoded beta molecule for each two T cells.

From germline, CDR1 is ENHRY and CDR2 SYGVKD. This CDR3 contains 14 residues. Comment on this clonotype: One end of the junction fails to match germline, which may point to a read error.

The use of a sample-barcoded 5' primer and a J-beta primer mix characterized a second PCR of roughly 7 to 11 cycles. TCRdb re-derived calls from the 5' RACE reads in MiXCR, one entry per CDR3 protein. Of fewer than 800,000 distinct CDR3 sequences in the sample, roughly 25% were seen once. In addition, the sample was reused for a study of T cells of mothers and their children.

This clonotype was obtained from a boy aged 10-17 years in good health. The chain recombines TRBV10-3 with TRBJ1-2; weak D call: TRBD1 (5 bases). The sequencing sample was made of blood. As DNA, the CDR3 is TGCGCCATCAGTGAGGACGGGGGAAACTATGGCTACACCTTC. Encoded protein: CAISEDGGNYGYTF.